A selection of T cell receptor beta chains follows, all from one sample in a study of T cells after yellow fever vaccination. One entry per CDR3 protein results from TCRdb running MiXCR on the 5' RACE reads. The sample has some 220,000 distinct CDR3 sequences, about 3% seen once. Sequencing was performed on CD4+ T cells sorted from PBMCs, taken 10 days after the yellow fever booster vaccination. These receptors all stem from a man aged 18 to 30 who received the YFV17D yellow fever vaccine. CDR3s include the opening cysteine and the closing phenylalanine or tryptophan. A D gene is named only where the DNA matches it firmly. Some rows have no size entry. The others give once, few or many, or a class for an expanded clone.

d_gene: NA; abundance: many; j_gene: TRBJ2-3; v_gene: TRBV10-2; CDR3aa: CASSTRREEDTQYF; CDR3nt: TGCGCCAGCAGTACCCGCAGGGAGGAGGATACGCAGTATTTT
d_gene: TRBD2; abundance: few; j_gene: TRBJ2-1; v_gene: TRBV6-2/TRBV6-3; CDR3aa: CASSSSGRDNEQFF; CDR3nt: TGTGCCAGCAGTTCCTCAGGGAGGGACAATGAGCAGTTCTTC
d_gene: NA; abundance: NA; j_gene: TRBJ1-1; v_gene: TRBV30; CDR3aa: CAWSVFQVAFF; CDR3nt: TGTGCCTGGAGTGTATTCCAGGTGGCTTTCTTT
d_gene: NA; abundance: many; j_gene: TRBJ2-3; v_gene: TRBV4-3; CDR3aa: CASSQDRATDTQYF; CDR3nt: TGCGCCAGCAGCCAAGATCGGGCGACAGATACGCAGTATTTT
d_gene: TRBD1; abundance: few; j_gene: TRBJ2-7; v_gene: TRBV28; CDR3aa: CASSWTGDYEQYF; CDR3nt: TGTGCCAGCAGTTGGACAGGGGATTACGAGCAGTACTTC
d_gene: NA; abundance: many; j_gene: TRBJ2-4; v_gene: TRBV11-2; CDR3aa: CASSLDWGGAKNIQYF; CDR3nt: TGTGCCAGCAGCTTAGATTGGGGCGGAGCCAAAAACATTCAGTACTTC
d_gene: NA; abundance: few; j_gene: TRBJ2-2; v_gene: TRBV28; CDR3aa: CASRLSGQNTGELFF; CDR3nt: TGTGCCAGCAGACTGTCGGGACAGAACACCGGGGAGCTGTTTTTT
d_gene: TRBD2; abundance: NA; j_gene: TRBJ2-5; v_gene: TRBV5-1; CDR3aa: CASSPQIAGGQETQYF; CDR3nt: TGCGCCAGCAGCCCCCAGATAGCGGGGGGACAAGAGACCCAGTACTTC
d_gene: TRBD2; abundance: few; j_gene: TRBJ2-7; v_gene: TRBV6-6; CDR3aa: CASSPWTSGDPNEQYF; CDR3nt: TGTGCCAGCAGTCCGTGGACTAGCGGGGACCCCAACGAGCAGTACTTC
d_gene: TRBD1; abundance: few; j_gene: TRBJ2-1; v_gene: TRBV9; CDR3aa: CASSSLGQGSYNEQFF; CDR3nt: TGTGCCAGCAGCTCCCTCGGACAGGGATCCTACAATGAGCAGTTCTTC
d_gene: NA; abundance: NA; j_gene: TRBJ2-5; v_gene: TRBV21-1; CDR3aa: CASSNPGLEGFGERQYF; CDR3nt: TGTGCCAGCAGCAACCCGGGACTAGAGGGATTTGGAGAGAGACAGTACTTC
d_gene: TRBD1; abundance: many; j_gene: TRBJ2-5; v_gene: TRBV7-8; CDR3aa: CASSLKDRGQETQYF; CDR3nt: TGTGCCAGCAGCTTAAAAGACAGGGGGCAAGAGACCCAGTACTTC
d_gene: TRBD2; abundance: few; j_gene: TRBJ2-1; v_gene: TRBV10-3; CDR3aa: CAISGSSGGNEQFF; CDR3nt: TGTGCCATCAGTGGGTCTAGCGGGGGTAATGAGCAGTTCTTC
d_gene: TRBD2; abundance: many; j_gene: TRBJ2-1; v_gene: TRBV6-2/TRBV6-3; CDR3aa: CASSPPSGGTNEQFF; CDR3nt: TGTGCCAGCAGTCCCCCTAGCGGGGGTACGAATGAGCAGTTCTTC
d_gene: NA; abundance: few; j_gene: TRBJ2-2; v_gene: TRBV11-3; CDR3aa: CACSGRTGELFF; CDR3nt: TGTGCCTGCTCAGGGAGAACCGGGGAGCTGTTTTTT
d_gene: TRBD1; abundance: many; j_gene: TRBJ1-1; v_gene: TRBV5-1; CDR3aa: CASSHGDRGRGAEAFF; CDR3nt: TGCGCCAGCAGCCACGGGGACAGGGGGCGAGGCGCTGAAGCTTTCTTT
d_gene: NA; abundance: few; j_gene: TRBJ1-1; v_gene: TRBV19; CDR3aa: CASTNQAPRIVTEAFF; CDR3nt: TGTGCCAGTACCAATCAAGCCCCCAGGATTGTCACTGAAGCTTTCTTT
d_gene: NA; abundance: NA; j_gene: TRBJ1-2; v_gene: TRBV7-2; CDR3aa: CASSQLMGHGYTF; CDR3nt: TGTGCCAGCAGCCAGCTCATGGGGCATGGCTACACCTTC
d_gene: TRBD1; abundance: many; j_gene: TRBJ1-2; v_gene: TRBV4-3; CDR3aa: CASSQLGQGARGYTF; CDR3nt: TGCGCCAGCAGCCAATTGGGACAGGGGGCAAGAGGCTACACCTTC
d_gene: NA; abundance: many; j_gene: TRBJ2-2; v_gene: TRBV12-3/TRBV12-4; CDR3aa: CASSRTANTGELFF; CDR3nt: TGTGCCAGCAGTAGGACTGCGAACACCGGGGAGCTGTTTTTT
d_gene: TRBD2; abundance: few; j_gene: TRBJ2-1; v_gene: TRBV3-1; CDR3aa: CASNARGGNEQFF; CDR3nt: TGTGCCAGCAACGCACGGGGGGGCAATGAGCAGTTCTTC
d_gene: NA; abundance: many; j_gene: TRBJ2-1; v_gene: TRBV5-1; CDR3aa: CASSLTLTSDEQFF; CDR3nt: TGCGCCAGCAGCTTGACTCTTACCTCCGATGAGCAGTTCTTC
d_gene: NA; abundance: many; j_gene: TRBJ1-5; v_gene: TRBV7-2; CDR3aa: CASSSQLNQPQHF; CDR3nt: TGTGCCAGCAGCTCTCAGTTAAATCAGCCCCAGCATTTT
d_gene: NA; abundance: many; j_gene: TRBJ1-1; v_gene: TRBV3-1; CDR3aa: CASSHAGEGEAFF; CDR3nt: TGTGCCAGCAGCCATGCAGGGGAAGGTGAAGCTTTCTTT
d_gene: NA; abundance: NA; j_gene: TRBJ2-1; v_gene: TRBV7-2; CDR3aa: CASSLAGLDNEQFF; CDR3nt: TGTGCCAGCAGCTTGGCGGGACTTGACAATGAGCAGTTCTTC
d_gene: NA; abundance: NA; j_gene: TRBJ1-2; v_gene: TRBV5-1; CDR3aa: CASTPWAGANYGYTF; CDR3nt: TGCGCCAGCACCCCATGGGCAGGGGCTAACTATGGCTACACCTTC
d_gene: NA; abundance: NA; j_gene: TRBJ1-4; v_gene: TRBV20-1; CDR3aa: CSARSDGAQRVATNEKLFF; CDR3nt: TGCAGTGCTAGATCCGACGGAGCTCAGAGGGTGGCAACTAATGAAAAACTGTTTTTT
d_gene: TRBD2; abundance: many; j_gene: TRBJ2-5; v_gene: TRBV7-2; CDR3aa: CASSSSRASGQETQYF; CDR3nt: TGTGCCAGCAGCTCGTCTCGGGCTAGCGGGCAAGAGACCCAGTACTTC
d_gene: NA; abundance: few; j_gene: TRBJ1-2; v_gene: TRBV4-1; CDR3aa: CASSQVVRSNYGYTF; CDR3nt: TGCGCCAGCAGCCAAGTTGTCCGGTCCAACTATGGCTACACCTTC
d_gene: NA; abundance: many; j_gene: TRBJ2-3; v_gene: TRBV12-3/TRBV12-4; CDR3aa: CASSGGNRGSDTQYF; CDR3nt: TGTGCCAGCAGTGGCGGGAACAGGGGATCAGATACGCAGTATTTT
d_gene: NA; abundance: many; j_gene: TRBJ2-5; v_gene: TRBV20-1; CDR3aa: CSATLQGPTETQYF; CDR3nt: TGCAGTGCTACATTACAGGGCCCAACAGAGACCCAGTACTTC
d_gene: NA; abundance: many; j_gene: TRBJ1-2; v_gene: TRBV12-3/TRBV12-4; CDR3aa: CASTLQGYGYTF; CDR3nt: TGTGCCAGCACCCTCCAGGGTTATGGCTACACCTTC
d_gene: NA; abundance: NA; j_gene: TRBJ2-5; v_gene: TRBV30; CDR3aa: CAWGPETGTQYF; CDR3nt: TGTGCCTGGGGACCTGAAACGGGGACCCAGTACTTC
d_gene: TRBD2; abundance: few; j_gene: TRBJ2-5; v_gene: TRBV30; CDR3aa: CAFSGGPTTQYF; CDR3nt: TGTGCCTTTAGCGGGGGGCCGACGACCCAGTACTTC
d_gene: TRBD1; abundance: many; j_gene: TRBJ1-4; v_gene: TRBV12-3/TRBV12-4; CDR3aa: CASSSPDRGEEKLFF; CDR3nt: TGTGCCAGCAGTTCACCGGACAGGGGCGAGGAAAAACTGTTTTTT
d_gene: TRBD1; abundance: NA; j_gene: TRBJ2-7; v_gene: TRBV5-4; CDR3aa: CASRSAYRGSDEQYF; CDR3nt: TGTGCCAGCAGATCGGCGTACAGGGGGTCCGACGAGCAGTACTTC
d_gene: NA; abundance: many; j_gene: TRBJ2-2; v_gene: TRBV11-2; CDR3aa: CASSFVQANTGELFF; CDR3nt: TGTGCCAGCAGCTTTGTACAGGCAAACACCGGGGAGCTGTTTTTT
d_gene: NA; abundance: many; j_gene: TRBJ1-6; v_gene: TRBV16; CDR3aa: CASSSRATVNSPLHF; CDR3nt: TGTGCCAGCAGCTCCAGAGCAACAGTTAATTCACCCCTCCACTTT
d_gene: NA; abundance: few; j_gene: TRBJ1-2; v_gene: TRBV20-1; CDR3aa: CSARTYGGPNYGYTF; CDR3nt: TGCAGTGCTAGAACCTACGGGGGACCAAACTATGGCTACACCTTC
d_gene: TRBD2; abundance: many; j_gene: TRBJ2-1; v_gene: TRBV5-4; CDR3aa: CASSTGALAGVDEQFF; CDR3nt: TGTGCCAGCAGCACCGGAGCACTAGCGGGTGTCGATGAGCAGTTCTTC